This T cell receptor (beta chain) came from a study of T-cell memory formation after mild COVID-19. As for the study in general: Most TCR clusters belonged to a single donor. Study-wide results and caveats: Whereas later expanders leaned CD4+, clones contracting day 15 to 85 showed a balanced CD4/CD8 makeup. Within pre-infection memory, some responding clones were found, suggesting cross-reactive memory joined.

V lost 5 bases to trimming and J lost 9 bases, with 14 bases between them. Germline V gene sequence: CDR1 SGHTA, CDR2 FQGNSA. The CDR3 is made up of 14 amino acids. 5'RACE, which relied on constant-segment primers, yielded TCR alpha and TCR beta cDNA libraries carrying sample barcodes and UMIs. TCRdb independently ran MiXCR on the 5' RACE reads; one entry per CDR3 protein. Of 250,000 to 400,000 distinct CDR3 sequences in the sample, roughly an eighth were seen once. This clonotype has a handful of counts. Its antigen is not known. The sequence was obtained from a man aged 18 to 29 who had mild COVID-19 (a few samples of this study predate the infection). Cell type and time point are not known. Specimen: PBMCs or a T cell subset sorted from them (not recorded which). The chain uses TRBV7-2 and TRBJ1-6; D is possibly TRBD1 (5 bases). DNA of the CDR3: TGTGCCAGCAGCGTACAGGATCGGGGTTCACCCCTCCACTTT. Its translation is CASSVQDRGSPLHF.